Shown below are 32 T cell receptor beta chains from a single sample sequenced in a study of blood T cell repertoires in COVID-19. The protocol was immunoSEQ multiplex PCR, while the TCRdb copy is restricted to in-frame clones and leaves out a portion. Of 250,000 or so clones listed, about 87% are singletons. Sequencing input: PBMCs or T cells enriched from blood (not recorded which). These receptors were obtained from a woman aged 30 to 39 who had been exposed to COVID-19.

The chain carries TRBV29-1 and TRBJ2-2; possibly TRBD2 for D (7 bases). Deletions cut 3 bases from V and 5 bases from J, with 13 bases between. Germline CDR1 is SQVTM and CDR2 is ANQGSEA. The CDR3 extends over 14 amino acids. The CDR3 here is CSVDGGALTGELFF. CDR3 nucleotide sequence: TGCAGCGTTGATGGGGGGGCGCTGACCGGGGAGCTGTTTTTT.

The chain recombines TRBV28 with TRBJ1-3; 9 bases are a match to TRBD1. The CDR3 has 15 amino acids. Germline assignment: CDR1 MDHEN and CDR2 SYDVKM. V shed 7 bases and J 4 bases; nucleotides not matched to a gene: 8. As DNA, the CDR3 is TGTGCCAGCACCCCGACAGGGGGAAGAGGAAACACCATATATTTT. Its protein product is CASTPTGGRGNTIYF.

V is TRBV9 and J is TRBJ2-1; D is possibly TRBD1 (6 bases). V was cut by 3 bases and J by 2 bases, with 12 bases left in between. The germline gives CDR1 SGDLS, CDR2 YYNGEE. The CDR3 covers 15 residues. The CDR3 sequence is CASSGDISTYNEQFF. The CDR3 DNA reads TGTGCCAGCAGCGGGGACATATCTACCTACAATGAGCAGTTCTTC.

CDR3 loop: CASSRLRDRGNGAFF. CDR3 in DNA: TGTGCCAGCAGTCGACTCCGGGACAGGGGGAATGGAGCTTTCTTT. The gene calls are TRBV28 and TRBJ1-1; TRBD1 matches 11 bases. The CDR3 covers 15 residues. With V trimmed by 5 bases and J by 10 bases, 12 bases remained unmatched. Germline CDR1 MDHEN, CDR2 SYDVKM.

V gene TRBV24-1 combines with J gene TRBJ2-3; TRBD2 is a possible D gene (5 bases). Germline V gene lookup returns CDR1 KGHDR and CDR2 SFDVKD. CDR3 size: 16 residues. V was clipped by 4 bases and J by 6 bases, with 19 bases between them. The CDR3 nucleotides are TGTGCCACCAGTGACCCGAGTTTCGGCGGGCCGGATACGCAGTATTTT. Translated: CATSDPSFGGPDTQYF.

V gene TRBV18 combines with J gene TRBJ2-3, with 7 bases lining up with TRBD1. The CDR3 consists of 16 residues. J was trimmed by 5 bases and V by 1 base; bases with no gene match: 9. Germline CDR1 KGHSH, CDR2 LQKENI. CDR3 coding DNA: TGTGCCAGCTCACCACGGGAGACAGGGCAGGGAGATACGCAGTATTTT. It is translated as CASSPRETGQGDTQYF.

DNA for the CDR3: TGTGCCAGCAGTTACGCCCCCGGGGGGGCAAACTATGGCTACACCTTC. It yields the protein CASSYAPGGANYGYTF. The chain has TRBV6-5 and TRBJ1-2, with a possible D match to TRBD1 (6 bases). Germline V gene lookup returns CDR1 MNHEY and CDR2 SVGAGI. V lost 2 bases and J lost 2, with 15 bases in between. The CDR3 runs to 16 residues.

This sequence joins TRBV3-1 (or the pseudogene TRBV3-2) and TRBJ1-2; TRBD1 is a possible D gene (6 bases). CDR1 is LGHDT and CDR2 is YNNKEL in the germline V gene (reference sequence). Trimming pared 5 bases from V and 7 bases from J, leaving 17 bases between. CDR3 length: 14 amino acids. The CDR3 loop reads CASSGDRDIGGYTF. DNA of the CDR3: TGTGCCAGCAGCGGCGACCGGGACATAGGTGGCTACACCTTC.

The gene calls are TRBV19 and TRBJ1-4, with 7 bases aligning to TRBD1. The V gene end was trimmed by 6 bases and the J gene end by 2 bases; junction bases not matched to a gene: 12. This CDR3 is built from 17 residues. Germline loops: CDR1 LNHDA, CDR2 SQIVND (reference sequence). CDR3 bases: TGTGCCAGTAGAGACAGGGAACAAGGGGTTACTAATGAAAAACTGTTTTTT. Encoded protein: CASRDREQGVTNEKLFF.

This clone was observed a few times. Its ends do not fully match the called genes, so a read error is possible. This chain's CDR3 is CATSENHRNRPQHF. The CDR3 nucleotides read TGTGCCACCAGTGAGAACCACAGGAATCGGCCCCAGCATTTT. The J gene is TRBJ1-5, the V gene TRBV24-1, with D possibly TRBD1 on 5 matching bases. The germline CDR1 and CDR2 sequences are KGHDR and SFDVKD. The CDR3 sequence is 14 residues long.

The chain couples TRBV6-6 to TRBJ1-2, with D maybe TRBD1 (6 bases). The CDR3 consists of 15 residues. V shed 1 base and J shed 6 bases, with 15 bases lying between them. CDR1 and CDR2 from the germline V gene are MNHNY and SVGAGI (reference sequence). For the CDR3, the DNA is TGTGCCAGCAGTTACTTCCAGGGGAGAATAGATGGCTACACCTTC. Amino acids: CASSYFQGRIDGYTF.

The V and J genes are TRBV5-4 and TRBJ1-2; 9 nucleotides match TRBD1. The V segment lost 4 bases and the J segment 2 bases; nucleotides outside the gene matches: 6. Germline V CDR1 and CDR2: SGHNT, YYREEE (reference sequence). The CDR3 runs to 15 residues. The CDR3 here is CASSNRDRANYGYTF. The CDR3 nucleotides are TGTGCCAGCAGCAACCGGGACAGGGCAAACTATGGCTACACCTTC.

CDR3 residues: CASSDEERYEKLFF. The CDR3 region has the DNA TGTGCCAGCAGTGATGAGGAGAGATATGAAAAACTGTTTTTT. The chain is built from TRBV2 and TRBJ1-4, with D uncertain. V lost 3 bases, J lost 6 bases, and 11 bases lay in between. From germline, CDR1 is SNHLY and CDR2 FYNNEI. The CDR3 length is 14 residues. The full variable domain, completed using reference TRBV2 and TRBJ1-4, is EPEVTQTPSHQVTQMGQEVILRCVPISNHLYFYWYRQILGQKVEFLVSFYNNEISEKSEIFDDQFSVERPDGSNFTLKIRSTKLEDSAMYFCASSDEERYEKLFFGSGTQLSVL.

The chain joins TRBV4-1 to TRBJ2-1, with D unresolved. Germline CDR1 reads MGHRA; CDR2 reads YSYEKL. V lost 0 bases and J 4 bases, leaving 10 bases between the germline ends. The CDR3 totals 15 residues. The CDR3 nucleotides read TGCGCCAGCAGCCAAGATTGGCAGGTATACAATGAGCAGTTCTTC. This encodes CASSQDWQVYNEQFF.

The genes are TRBV6-5 and TRBJ2-7, with D possibly being TRBD1 (7 bases). Germline assignment: CDR1 MNHEY and CDR2 SVGAGI. V lost 5 bases to trimming and J lost 9 bases, with 20 bases between them. This CDR3 spans 14 amino acids. The CDR3 DNA follows: TGTGCCAGCAGTAGTGACAGGGCGGGACTCGGGCAGTACTTC. This gives the protein CASSSDRAGLGQYF.

V is TRBV6-5 and J is TRBJ2-7; TRBD2 matches 7 bases. V shed 7 bases, J shed 3 bases, and the junction held 9 bases outside the gene matches. Germline V gives CDR1 MNHEY, CDR2 SVGAGI. CDR3 length: 14 residues. This CDR3 reads CASKTGGSIYEQYF. As DNA, the CDR3 is TGTGCCAGCAAGACGGGCGGGAGCATCTACGAGCAGTACTTC.

This chain connects TRBV5-1 to TRBJ1-1; TRBD1 matches 7 bases. V trimming: 1 base; J trimming: 2 bases; junction bases outside the gene matches: 8. The CDR3 is made up of 16 amino acids. CDR1 is SGHRS, CDR2 YFSETQ, per germline. CDR3 protein: CASSLREGAGNTEAFF. The CDR3 bases are TGCGCCAGCAGCTTGCGTGAGGGGGCGGGAAACACTGAAGCTTTCTTT.

This clone came up once. V usage is TRBV7-2 and J usage is TRBJ1-4; D remains ambiguous. Per germline, CDR1 SGHTA and CDR2 FQGNSA. There are 13 residues in the CDR3. The V end was cut by 1 base, the J end by 8 bases, with 8 bases between. CDR3 sequence reads: CASSLVAREKLFF. CDR3 nucleotides: TGTGCCAGCAGCTTAGTCGCTAGGGAAAAACTGTTTTTT.

The chain couples TRBV29-1 to TRBJ2-5, with TRBD1 matching over 9 bases. The CDR3 covers 14 residues. Trimming took 5 bases from V and 7 from J; bases not matched to a gene: 11. Germline V CDR1 and CDR2: SQVTM, ANQGSEA. DNA for the CDR3: TGCAGCGTTCGAAAGTGGGACAGGGAAGGGACCCAGTACTTC. This encodes CSVRKWDREGTQYF.

The chain couples TRBV5-1 to TRBJ2-2; D is unclear. CDR1 is SGHRS and CDR2 is YFSETQ in the germline V gene. V dropped 4 bases and J dropped 0 bases, with 7 bases sitting between them. This CDR3 region has 14 residues. The CDR3 is CASSVPANTGELFF. In nucleotides, the CDR3 is TGCGCCAGCAGCGTACCGGCGAACACCGGGGAGCTGTTTTTT.

The chain has TRBV5-4 and TRBJ2-7; 13 bases agree with TRBD2. Per germline, CDR1 SGHNT and CDR2 YYREEE (reference sequence). Trimming at V came to 2 bases and at J to 3 bases, leaving 2 bases not matched to a gene. CDR3 length: 15 residues. CDR3 region: CASSFGTSGIYEQYF. As DNA, the CDR3 is TGTGCCAGCAGCTTCGGGACTAGCGGGATCTACGAGCAGTACTTC.

The chain combines TRBV28 with TRBJ1-6; D gene unclear. Germline CDR1 and CDR2: MDHEN and SYDVKM. CDR3 length: 19 residues. Trimming removed 2 bases at V and 5 bases at J, with 22 bases between. CDR3 in DNA: TGTGCCAGCAGTTTAACGGGTGATTGGTTGGTTGGCGATAATTCACCCCTCCACTTT. Translating it yields CASSLTGDWLVGDNSPLHF.

The table lists this clone with a few counts. The rearrangement uses TRBV18 and TRBJ1-1; D unresolved. The V and J ends lost 2 bases and 0 bases respectively, with 10 bases between them. Germline loops: CDR1 KGHSH, CDR2 LQKENI. CDR3 size: 15 residues. CDR3 amino acids: CASSPKRVVNTEAFF. The CDR3 DNA sequence: TGTGCCAGCTCACCAAAGAGGGTGGTGAACACTGAAGCTTTCTTT.

This rearrangement joins TRBV6-5 to TRBJ2-2; TRBD2 aligns across 9 bases. V trimming: 6 bases; J trimming: 4 bases; junction bases outside the gene matches: 6. CDR1 and CDR2 (germline): MNHEY, SVGAGI. The CDR3 runs to 15 residues. For the CDR3, the DNA is TGTGCCAGCAGAATAGCGGGAGCGGTCACCGGGGAGCTGTTTTTT. Protein sequence: CASRIAGAVTGELFF.

This sequence joins TRBV4-2 and TRBJ2-1, with TRBD2 matching over 10 bases. Germline CDR1 is LGHNA and CDR2 is YNFKEQ. CDR3 size: 14 residues. DNA of the CDR3: TGTAATGCGGTAGGGACTAGCGAGTGCGATGAGCAGTTCTTC. It yields the protein CNAVGTSECDEQFF.

This clone rates as medium-sized (0.01 to 0.1%). The J gene is TRBJ2-7, the V gene TRBV6-5; D is perhaps TRBD1 (5 bases). Germline CDR1 and CDR2: MNHEY and SVGAGI. The CDR3 runs 15 residues. V lost 4 bases to trimming and J lost 2 bases, with 15 bases between them. CDR3 DNA sequence: TGTGCCAGCAGTTCCCTTCAAAGGGGAACCTACGAGCAGTACTTC. Amino acids: CASSSLQRGTYEQYF.

This sequence joins TRBV19 and TRBJ1-5; D remains ambiguous. This CDR3 region has 15 residues. Germline values: CDR1 LNHDA, CDR2 SQIVND (reference sequence). Trimming left V 8 bases short and J 3 bases short, with 17 bases between. The CDR3 sequence is CASASYGGTNQPQHF. The CDR3 nucleotides are TGTGCCAGTGCTAGCTACGGAGGTACCAATCAGCCCCAGCATTTT.

The rearrangement joins TRBV19 to TRBJ2-1; D remains ambiguous. The germline V gene has CDR1 LNHDA and CDR2 SQIVND (reference sequence). This CDR3 is 13 amino acids long. V was pared by 4 bases and J by 1 base, with 5 bases between. The CDR3 nucleotides read TGTGCCAGTAGTAGCAGATCCTACAATGAGCAGTTCTTC. Translation: CASSSRSYNEQFF.

The rearrangement links TRBV5-1 to TRBJ2-7; 9 bases align to TRBD2. The J segment lost 2 bases and the V segment lost 2 bases, leaving 11 bases of the junction unmatched. This CDR3 is 17 amino acids long. The germline V gene encodes CDR1 SGHRS and CDR2 YFSETQ. CDR3 loop: CASSFDPIAGVAYEQYF. CDR3 sequence (DNA): TGCGCCAGCAGCTTCGACCCAATAGCGGGAGTAGCCTACGAGCAGTACTTC.

The chain is built from TRBV27 and TRBJ2-1; TRBD2 agrees at 12 bases. V lost 5 bases, J lost 4 bases, and 9 bases stayed unmatched. The germline V gene has CDR1 MNHEY and CDR2 SMNVEV (reference sequence). This CDR3 is built from 17 residues. Here the CDR3 reads CASSLTLAGGPYNEQFF. The CDR3 bases are TGTGCCAGCAGTCTAACACTAGCGGGAGGCCCTTACAATGAGCAGTTCTTC.

The rearrangement uses TRBV6-7 and TRBJ2-7; D possibly corresponds to TRBD1 (6 bases). TRBV6-7 is an open reading frame whose function is uncertain. V lost 2 bases and J 3 bases, leaving 11 bases between the germline ends. The CDR3 is 14 amino acids. Written as DNA, the CDR3 is TGTGCCAGCAGTTACATCGACAGGTTCTACGAGCAGTACTTC. It codes for CASSYIDRFYEQYF.

This chain links TRBV27 with TRBJ2-7; possible D gene TRBD2, 6 bases. V was clipped by 3 bases and J by 7 bases, with 13 bases between them. Germline values: CDR1 MNHEY, CDR2 SMNVEV (reference sequence). The CDR3 has 13 residues. The CDR3 spells CASSFGGLGEQYF. CDR3 sequence (DNA): TGTGCCAGCAGTTTCGGGGGTTTGGGTGAGCAGTACTTC.